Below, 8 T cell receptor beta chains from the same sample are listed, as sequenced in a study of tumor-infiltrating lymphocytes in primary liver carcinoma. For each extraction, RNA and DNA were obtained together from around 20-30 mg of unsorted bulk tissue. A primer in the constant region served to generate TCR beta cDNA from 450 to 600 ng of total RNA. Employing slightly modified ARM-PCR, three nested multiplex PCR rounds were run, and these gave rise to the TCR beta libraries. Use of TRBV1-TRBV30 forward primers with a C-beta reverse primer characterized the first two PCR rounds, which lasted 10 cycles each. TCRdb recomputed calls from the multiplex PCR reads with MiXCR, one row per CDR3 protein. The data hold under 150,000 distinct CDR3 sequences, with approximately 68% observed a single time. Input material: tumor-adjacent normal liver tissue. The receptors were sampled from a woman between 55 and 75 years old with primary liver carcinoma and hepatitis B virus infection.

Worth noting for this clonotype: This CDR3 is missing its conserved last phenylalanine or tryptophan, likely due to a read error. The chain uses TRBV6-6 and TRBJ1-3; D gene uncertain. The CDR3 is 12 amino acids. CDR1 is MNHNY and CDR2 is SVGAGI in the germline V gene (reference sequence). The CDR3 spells CASSYSGNAIYS. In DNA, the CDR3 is TGTGCCAGCAGTTACTCTGGAAACGCCATATATTCT.

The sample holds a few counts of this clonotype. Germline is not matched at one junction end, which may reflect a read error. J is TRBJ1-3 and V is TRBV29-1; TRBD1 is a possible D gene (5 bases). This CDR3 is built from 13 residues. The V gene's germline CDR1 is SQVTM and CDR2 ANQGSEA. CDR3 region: CSIAPGGGNAIYF. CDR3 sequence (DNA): TGCAGCATTGCCCCCGGGGGAGGAAACGCCATATATTTT.

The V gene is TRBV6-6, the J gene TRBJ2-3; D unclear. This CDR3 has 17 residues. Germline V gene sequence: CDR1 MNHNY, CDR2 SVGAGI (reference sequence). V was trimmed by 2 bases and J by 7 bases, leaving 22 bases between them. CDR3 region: CASSYPPNWRAHNTQYF. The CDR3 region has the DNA TGTGCCAGCAGTTACCCTCCTAACTGGAGAGCGCATAATACGCAGTATTTT.

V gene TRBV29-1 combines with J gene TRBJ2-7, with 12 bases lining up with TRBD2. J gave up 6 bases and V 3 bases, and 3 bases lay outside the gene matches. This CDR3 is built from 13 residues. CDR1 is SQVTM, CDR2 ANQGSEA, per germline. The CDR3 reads CSVEGGLAGEQYF. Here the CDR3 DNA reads TGCAGCGTTGAGGGGGGACTAGCGGGCGAGCAGTACTTC.

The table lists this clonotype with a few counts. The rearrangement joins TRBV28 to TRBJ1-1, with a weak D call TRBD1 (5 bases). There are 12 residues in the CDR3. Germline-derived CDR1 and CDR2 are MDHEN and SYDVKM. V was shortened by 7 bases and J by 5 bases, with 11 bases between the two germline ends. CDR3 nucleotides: TGTGCCAGCACCGGGACGGTTACTGAAGCTTTCTTT. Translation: CASTGTVTEAFF.

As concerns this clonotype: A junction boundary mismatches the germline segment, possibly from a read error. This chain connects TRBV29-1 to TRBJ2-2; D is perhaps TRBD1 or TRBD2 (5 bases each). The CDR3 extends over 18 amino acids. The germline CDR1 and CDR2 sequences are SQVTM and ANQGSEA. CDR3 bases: TGCAGAGTTGAAGTTTTGTCCAGGGACCTGTTGAAGACCGGGGAGCTGTTTTTT. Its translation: CRVEVLSRDLLKTGELFF.

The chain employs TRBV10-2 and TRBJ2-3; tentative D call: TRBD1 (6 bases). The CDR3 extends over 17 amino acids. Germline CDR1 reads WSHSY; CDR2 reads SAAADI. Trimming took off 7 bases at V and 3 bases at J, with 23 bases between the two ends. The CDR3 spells CASIVFSRQETTDTQYF. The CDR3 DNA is TGCGCCAGCATTGTTTTTTCGCGACAGGAAACAACAGATACGCAGTATTTT.

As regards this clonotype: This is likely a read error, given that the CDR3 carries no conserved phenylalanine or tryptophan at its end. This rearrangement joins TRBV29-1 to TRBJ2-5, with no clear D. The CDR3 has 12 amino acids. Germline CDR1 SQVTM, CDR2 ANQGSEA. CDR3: CSVAGYGETQYS. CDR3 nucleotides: TGCAGTGTTGCTGGGTACGGGGAGACCCAGTACTCC.